This entry lists 8 T cell receptor beta chains sequenced from one sample in a study of early T cells in non-severe SARS-CoV-2 infection. TCRdb used MiXCR to reprocess the 5' RACE reads, holding one entry per CDR3 protein. The table lists around 78,000 distinct CDR3 sequences, 11% to 15% of them singletons. What was sequenced was whole blood. The receptors here all came from an adult who was a healthcare worker with PCR-confirmed SARS-CoV-2 infection or an uninfected control (not recorded which).

The rearrangement uses TRBV14 and TRBJ2-1; D not certain. The CDR3 contains 16 residues. The germline CDR1 and CDR2 sequences are SGHDN and FVKESK. V shed 2 bases and J shed 0 bases, with 11 bases lying between them. CDR3 sequence reads: CASSQSGKSSYNEQFF. DNA of the CDR3: TGTGCCAGCAGCCAATCTGGTAAGAGCTCCTACAATGAGCAGTTCTTC.

This chain joins TRBV6-6 and TRBJ1-2; unclear D gene. The germline CDR1 and CDR2 sequences are MNHNY and SVGAGI (reference sequence). The CDR3 length is 10 residues. With 10 bases removed from V and 2 bases from J, the gap between germline ends came to 5 bases. CDR3 bases: TGTGCCACTTCCAACTATGGCTACACCTTC. It is translated as CATSNYGYTF.

This clonotype was seen more than once but under ten times. V and J are TRBV7-3 and TRBJ2-7; D ambiguous. Trimming took off 8 bases at V and 2 bases at J, with 19 bases between the two ends. The CDR3 has 15 residues. Germline CDR1 is SGHTA and CDR2 is FQGTGA. The chain's CDR3 is CASLSSRLRTYEQYF. Here the CDR3 DNA reads TGTGCCAGCCTATCTTCACGGCTTCGTACCTACGAGCAGTACTTC.

This chain uses TRBV12-3 or TRBV12-4 with TRBJ2-7; D might be TRBD1 (6 bases). The V gene lost 5 bases and the J gene lost 3 bases, with 14 bases spanning the gap. The CDR3 is made up of 14 amino acids. The CDR3 DNA sequence: TGTGCCAGCAGTACAACAGGGTTCCTCTACGAGCAGTACTTC. Amino acid sequence: CASSTTGFLYEQYF.

The rearrangement uses TRBV2 and TRBJ2-7, with D perhaps being TRBD1 or TRBD2 (5 bases each). Germline-derived CDR1 and CDR2 are SNHLY and FYNNEI. The CDR3 extends over 14 amino acids. V shed 3 bases and J shed 4 bases, with 13 bases lying between them. The CDR3 is CASSEGVAIYEQYF. DNA of the CDR3: TGTGCCAGCAGTGAGGGGGTAGCGATATACGAGCAGTACTTC.

This clonotype was recorded at least ten times. J is TRBJ2-3 and V is TRBV5-1; 9 nucleotides agree with TRBD2. The CDR3 length is 20 residues. Trimming took 0 bases from V and 3 from J; bases not matched to a gene: 17. Germline V gene sequence: CDR1 SGHRS, CDR2 YFSETQ. In DNA, the CDR3 is TGCGCCAGCAGCTTGGACGTGGCCCTAGCGGGATTCCTTAAAACAGATACGCAGTATTTT. Encoded protein: CASSLDVALAGFLKTDTQYF.

This clonotype was counted a few times. The junction differs from germline at one of its ends, possibly a read error. The V gene is TRBV7-2, the J gene TRBJ2-5, with D possibly matching TRBD1 (6 bases). This CDR3 has 14 amino acids. Germline V CDR1 and CDR2: SGHTA, FQGNSA. DNA for the CDR3: TGTGCCAGCAGCTTCACCGGGACATTACGACGGTTGGACTTC. Translating it yields CASSFTGTLRRLDF.

The chain carries TRBV7-8 and TRBJ2-1, with 8 bases identical to TRBD2. V shed 7 bases, J shed 8 bases, and the junction held 10 bases outside the gene matches. In germline, CDR1 is SGHVS, CDR2 FQNEAQ. The CDR3 spans 14 residues. CDR3 residues: CASKAGGSIDEQFF. CDR3 nucleotide sequence: TGTGCCAGCAAGGCGGGAGGATCGATCGATGAGCAGTTCTTC.